This T cell receptor (beta chain) was found in a study of blood T cell repertoires in COVID-19. Study background: Samples came from the United States, Italy and Spain, spanning acute and convalescent COVID-19. Sources were T cells, B-cell-depleted T cells, or PBMCs; the material itself was cDNA or gDNA.

The participants were between roughly 18 and 89 years old and came from under 25 US areas. Cohort 3 donors were reported recovered after two negative PCRs, clearance, or symptom resolution. Sequenced by immunoSEQ multiplex PCR; TCRdb stores in-frame clones only, minus some. This table holds a few hundred thousand clones, under 85% found once. The receptor comes from a woman aged 45-65 years who had recovered from COVID-19. What was sequenced was PBMCs or T cells enriched from blood (not recorded which).

The CDR3: CASSVEPSNEKLFF. DNA of the CDR3: TGTGCCAGCAGCGTAGAGCCGAGTAATGAAAAACTGTTTTTT. The J gene is TRBJ1-4, the V gene TRBV9; no firm D call. The length of the CDR3 is 14 residues. The germline V gene encodes CDR1 SGDLS and CDR2 YYNGEE. V was cut by 0 bases and J by 4 bases, with 7 bases left in between.